These 8 T cell receptor beta chains were sequenced from one sample in a study of shared clonotypes between healthy human individuals. Sequenced by immunoSEQ multiplex PCR; TCRdb stores in-frame clones only, minus some. The profile shows roughly 2.5 million clones, about 92% of them singletons. Source material: naive CD4+ T cells sorted from blood. Stated subset: CD45RA+ positively selected. The receptors here all came from a man aged 18 to 30 in good health.

The chain couples TRBV4-3 to TRBJ2-7; D possibly corresponds to TRBD2 (6 bases). Germline lookup yields CDR1 LGHNA and CDR2 YSLEER. This CDR3 comprises 15 residues. Trimming took off 4 bases at V and 0 bases at J, with 13 bases between the two ends. DNA for the CDR3: TGCGCCAGCAGCCCTTTAGCGGCTAGCTCCTACGAGCAGTACTTC. Its protein is CASSPLAASSYEQYF.

This rearrangement joins TRBV7-2 to TRBJ2-5, with D perhaps matching TRBD2 (5 bases). Trimming pared 5 bases from V and 1 base from J, leaving 11 bases between. Germline V gives CDR1 SGHTA, CDR2 FQGNSA. CDR3 size: 14 residues. The CDR3 coding sequence is TGTGCCAGCAGCGAACTAGAGCTCCAAGAGACCCAGTACTTC. Translated: CASSELELQETQYF. The whole variable domain, filled in from reference TRBV7-2 and TRBJ2-5, reads GAGVSQSPSNKVTEKGKDVELRCDPISGHTALYWYRQSLGQGLEFLIYFQGNSAPDKSGLPSDRFSAERTGGSVSTLTIQRTQQEDSAVYLCASSELELQETQYFGPGTRLLVL.

This clone occurred a few times. The V and J genes are TRBV7-2 and TRBJ1-2, with D maybe TRBD1 (5 bases). CDR1 and CDR2 from the germline V gene are SGHTA and FQGNSA. The CDR3 loop spans 13 amino acids. V was cut by 6 bases and J by 4 bases, with 12 bases left in between. The CDR3 bases are TGTGCCAGCAGTCCCCGGGACGGCTATGGCTACACCTTC. Translated: CASSPRDGYGYTF.

The rearrangement joins TRBV13 to TRBJ2-3, with 12 bases identical to TRBD1. The trim removed 6 bases at V and 4 bases at J, leaving 8 bases unmatched. This CDR3 is 16 amino acids long. Germline assignment: CDR1 PRHDT and CDR2 FYEKMQ (reference sequence). The CDR3 loop reads CASRPPGTGGADTQYF. CDR3 bases: TGTGCCAGCAGGCCCCCCGGGACAGGGGGCGCAGATACGCAGTATTTT.

This clone was detected only once. The gene calls are TRBV4-2 and TRBJ2-5; weak D call: TRBD1 (7 bases). V lost 4 bases, J lost 0 bases, and 9 bases lay in between. Per the germline V gene, CDR1 is LGHNA and CDR2 is YNFKEQ. The length of the CDR3 is 14 residues. The DNA for the CDR3 is TGTGCCAGCAGCCCCAGGGGGGACCAAGAGACCCAGTACTTC. Amino acids: CASSPRGDQETQYF.

The chain combines TRBV6-8 with TRBJ1-3; no reliable D call. The CDR3 runs to 16 residues. Germline-derived CDR1 and CDR2 are MNHGY and SAAAGT. Trimming took 6 bases from V and 0 from J, leaving 15 bases between them. CDR3 in DNA: TGTGCCAGCAGGTTTTTAGGACGGGTCTCTGGAAACACCATATATTTT. As protein: CASRFLGRVSGNTIYF.

The chain couples TRBV10-2 to TRBJ1-1; possible D gene TRBD1, 5 bases. This CDR3 comprises 14 residues. Germline loops: CDR1 WSHSY, CDR2 SAAADI. Trimming removed 2 bases from V and 4 bases from J, with 11 bases in between. Here the CDR3 DNA reads TGCGCCAGCAGTGAGGGCCGGAGGGGCACTGAAGCTTTCTTT. It yields the protein CASSEGRRGTEAFF.

The rearrangement uses TRBV6-5 and TRBJ2-7; TRBD1 agrees at 10 bases. V lost 0 bases to trimming and J lost 7 bases; unmatched junction nucleotides: 9. The CDR3 loop spans 16 amino acids. Per the germline V gene, CDR1 is MNHEY and CDR2 is SVGAGI. CDR3 nucleotides: TGTGCCAGCAGTTACTCGTGGACAGGGGGATCGGGGGAGCAGTACTTC. Protein sequence: CASSYSWTGGSGEQYF.